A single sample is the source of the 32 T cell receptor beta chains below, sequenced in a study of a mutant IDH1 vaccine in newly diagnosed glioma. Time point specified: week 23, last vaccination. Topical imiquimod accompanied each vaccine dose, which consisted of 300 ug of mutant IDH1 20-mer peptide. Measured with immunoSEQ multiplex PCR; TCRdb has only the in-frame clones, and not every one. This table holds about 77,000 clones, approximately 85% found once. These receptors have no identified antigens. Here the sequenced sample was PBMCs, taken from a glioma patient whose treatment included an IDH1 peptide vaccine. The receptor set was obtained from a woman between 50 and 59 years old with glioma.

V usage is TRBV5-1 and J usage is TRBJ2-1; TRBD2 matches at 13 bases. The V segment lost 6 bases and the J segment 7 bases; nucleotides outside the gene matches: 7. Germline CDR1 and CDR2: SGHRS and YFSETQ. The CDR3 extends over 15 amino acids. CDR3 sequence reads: CASTRETSGGNEQFF. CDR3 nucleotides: TGCGCCAGCACCAGAGAGACTAGCGGGGGGAATGAGCAGTTCTTC.

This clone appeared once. Written as DNA, the CDR3 is TGTGCCAGCAGCCTTACATTACAGGCTAACTATGGCTACACCTTC. It encodes CASSLTLQANYGYTF. The chain uses TRBV4-2 and TRBJ1-2, with D possibly matching TRBD1 (5 bases). This CDR3 region has 15 residues. Germline CDR1 and CDR2: LGHNA and YNFKEQ. Trimming stripped 4 bases from V and 0 bases from J, with 12 bases between.

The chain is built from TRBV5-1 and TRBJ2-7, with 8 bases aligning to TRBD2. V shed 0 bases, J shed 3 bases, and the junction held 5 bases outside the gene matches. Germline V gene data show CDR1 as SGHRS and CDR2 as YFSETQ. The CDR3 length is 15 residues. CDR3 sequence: CASSLALSGVYEQYF. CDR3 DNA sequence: TGCGCCAGCAGCTTGGCCCTTAGCGGGGTCTACGAGCAGTACTTC.

CDR3 residues: CASSNYPNNEQYF. Here the CDR3 DNA reads TGTGCCAGCAGCAACTACCCTAACAACGAGCAGTACTTC. The rearrangement links TRBV2 to TRBJ2-7, with D unclear. V shed 6 bases and J shed 5 bases, with 14 bases lying between them. Looked up from germline, CDR1 is SNHLY and CDR2 is FYNNEI. The CDR3 loop spans 13 amino acids.

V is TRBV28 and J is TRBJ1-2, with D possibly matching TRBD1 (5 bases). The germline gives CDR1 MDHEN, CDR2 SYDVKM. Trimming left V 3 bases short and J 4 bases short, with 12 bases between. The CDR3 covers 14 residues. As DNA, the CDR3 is TGTGCCAGCAGTTTTAGGGACGGGGCCTATGGCTACACCTTC. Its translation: CASSFRDGAYGYTF.

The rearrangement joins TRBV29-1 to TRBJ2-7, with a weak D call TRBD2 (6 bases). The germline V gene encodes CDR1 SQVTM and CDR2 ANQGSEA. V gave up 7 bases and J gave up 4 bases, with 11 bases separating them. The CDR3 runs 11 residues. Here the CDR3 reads CSAGGLYEQYF. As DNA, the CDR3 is TGCAGCGCCGGAGGGCTATACGAGCAGTACTTC.

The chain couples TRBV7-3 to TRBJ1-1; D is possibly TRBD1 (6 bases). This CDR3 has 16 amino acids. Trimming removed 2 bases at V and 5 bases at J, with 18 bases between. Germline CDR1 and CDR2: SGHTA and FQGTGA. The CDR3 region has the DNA TGTGCCAGCAGCTTAGGCGGGACAAATCTGCGAACTGAAGCTTTCTTT. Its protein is CASSLGGTNLRTEAFF.

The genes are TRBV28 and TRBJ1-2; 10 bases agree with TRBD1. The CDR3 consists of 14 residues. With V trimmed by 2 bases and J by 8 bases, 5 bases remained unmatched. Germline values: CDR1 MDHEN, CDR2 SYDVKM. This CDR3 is CASSLGTGARGYTF. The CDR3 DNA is TGTGCCAGCAGTTTAGGGACAGGGGCTAGAGGCTACACCTTC.

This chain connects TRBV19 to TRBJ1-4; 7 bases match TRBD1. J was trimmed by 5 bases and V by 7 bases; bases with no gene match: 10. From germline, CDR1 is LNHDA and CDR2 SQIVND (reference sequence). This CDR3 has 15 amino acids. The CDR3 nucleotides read TGTGCCAGTAATCTCCTCGGGACAGCGAATGAAAAACTGTTTTTT. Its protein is CASNLLGTANEKLFF.

The CDR3 nucleotides read TGTGCCAGCAGACAGGGGGGTTACAATGAGCAGTTCTTC. Encoded protein: CASRQGGYNEQFF. This chain connects TRBV7-8 to TRBJ2-1, with 8 bases identical to TRBD1. The CDR3 consists of 13 residues. Germline V gene lookup returns CDR1 SGHVS and CDR2 FQNEAQ. V dropped 6 bases and J dropped 4; count of bases not matched to a gene: 2.

CDR3 sequence reads: CASKGRHNTEAFF. In nucleotides, the CDR3 is TGTGCCAGCAAGGGACGGCATAACACTGAAGCTTTCTTT. The chain is built from TRBV7-3 and TRBJ1-1; TRBD1 might be the D (5 bases). Per germline, CDR1 SGHTA and CDR2 FQGTGA. Trimming pared 7 bases from V and 2 bases from J, leaving 11 bases between. The CDR3 is 13 amino acids.

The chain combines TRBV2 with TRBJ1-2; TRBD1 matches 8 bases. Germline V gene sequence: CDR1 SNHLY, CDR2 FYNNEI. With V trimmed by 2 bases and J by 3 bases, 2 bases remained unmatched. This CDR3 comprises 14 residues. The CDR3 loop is CASSEQGADYGYTF. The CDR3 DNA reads TGTGCCAGCAGTGAACAGGGGGCGGACTATGGCTACACCTTC.

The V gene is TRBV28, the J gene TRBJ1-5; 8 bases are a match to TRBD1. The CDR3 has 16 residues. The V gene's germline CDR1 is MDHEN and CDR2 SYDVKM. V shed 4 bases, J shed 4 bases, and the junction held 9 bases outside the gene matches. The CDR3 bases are TGTGCCAGCAGTTCTTTCAGGGGGCTGGGGAATCAGCCCCAGCATTTT. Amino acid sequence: CASSSFRGLGNQPQHF.

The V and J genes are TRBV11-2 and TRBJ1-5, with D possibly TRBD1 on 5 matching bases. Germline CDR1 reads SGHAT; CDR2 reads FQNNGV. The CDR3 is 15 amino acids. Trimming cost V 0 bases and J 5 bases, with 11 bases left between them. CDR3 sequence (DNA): TGTGCCAGCAGCTTAGATTTCGGGGGTCATCAGCCCCAGCATTTT. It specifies CASSLDFGGHQPQHF. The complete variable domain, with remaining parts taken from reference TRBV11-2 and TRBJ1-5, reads EAGVAQSPRYKIIEKRQSVAFWCNPISGHATLYWYQQILGQGPKLLIQFQNNGVVDDSQLPKDRFSAERLKGVDSTLKIQPAKLEDSAVYLCASSLDFGGHQPQHFGDGTRLSIL.

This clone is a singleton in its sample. In DNA, the CDR3 is TGTGCCAGCCTTGGACTAGCGGGAGGGTTGGGTGAGCAGTTCTTC. Protein: CASLGLAGGLGEQFF. V is TRBV2 and J is TRBJ2-1; 15 bases fit TRBD2. Germline assignment: CDR1 SNHLY and CDR2 FYNNEI. V was pared by 8 bases and J by 9 bases, with 8 bases of the junction left unmatched. The CDR3 length is 15 residues.

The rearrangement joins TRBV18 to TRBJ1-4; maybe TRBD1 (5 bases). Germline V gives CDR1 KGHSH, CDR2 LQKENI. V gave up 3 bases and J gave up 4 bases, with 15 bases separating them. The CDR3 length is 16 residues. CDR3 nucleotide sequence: TGTGCCAGCTCACCGAGTGGAGGGGCTTATAATGAAAAACTGTTTTTT. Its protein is CASSPSGGAYNEKLFF.

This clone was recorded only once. This chain's CDR3 is CASTLGGYGADTQYF. The DNA of the CDR3 is TGTGCCAGCACCCTGGGAGGCTATGGTGCAGATACGCAGTATTTT. V gene TRBV9 combines with J gene TRBJ2-3; D is possibly TRBD2 (6 bases). CDR3 size: 15 residues. V gave up 6 bases and J gave up 4 bases, with 18 bases separating them. Germline lookup yields CDR1 SGDLS and CDR2 YYNGEE.

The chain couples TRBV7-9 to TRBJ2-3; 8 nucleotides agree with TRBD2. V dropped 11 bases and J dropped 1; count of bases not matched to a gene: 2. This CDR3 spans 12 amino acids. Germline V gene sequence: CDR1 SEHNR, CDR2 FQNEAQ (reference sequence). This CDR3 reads CAAGGGTDTQYF. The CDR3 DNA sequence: TGTGCCGCGGGGGGCGGCACAGATACGCAGTATTTT. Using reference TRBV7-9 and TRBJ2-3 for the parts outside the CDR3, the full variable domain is DTGVSQNPRHKITKRGQNVTFRCDPISEHNRLYWYRQTLGQGPEFLTYFQNEAQLEKSRLLSDRFSAERPKGSFSTLEIQRTEQGDSAMYLCAAGGGTDTQYFGPGTRLTVL.

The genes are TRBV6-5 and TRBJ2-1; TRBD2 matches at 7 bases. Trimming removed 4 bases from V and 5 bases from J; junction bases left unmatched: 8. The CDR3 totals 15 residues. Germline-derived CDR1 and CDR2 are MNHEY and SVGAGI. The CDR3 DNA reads TGTGCCAGCAGTTTTTTATTAGCGGGCCACAATGAGCAGTTCTTC. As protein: CASSFLLAGHNEQFF.

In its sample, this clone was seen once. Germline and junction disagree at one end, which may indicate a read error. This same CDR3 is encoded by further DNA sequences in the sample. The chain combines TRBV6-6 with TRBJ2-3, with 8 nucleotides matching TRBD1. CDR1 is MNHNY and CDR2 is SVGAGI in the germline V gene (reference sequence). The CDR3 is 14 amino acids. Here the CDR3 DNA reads TGCGCCAGCAGACCGGACAGGGTAGGAGATACGCAGTATTTT. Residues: CASRPDRVGDTQYF.

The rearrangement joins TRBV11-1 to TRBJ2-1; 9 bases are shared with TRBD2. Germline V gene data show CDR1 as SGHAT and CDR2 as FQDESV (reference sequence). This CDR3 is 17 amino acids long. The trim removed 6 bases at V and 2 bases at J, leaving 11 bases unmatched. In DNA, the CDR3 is TGTGCCAGCAGTCTCTCCGGCGGGAGGGGGACCTACAATGAGCAGTTCTTC. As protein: CASSLSGGRGTYNEQFF.

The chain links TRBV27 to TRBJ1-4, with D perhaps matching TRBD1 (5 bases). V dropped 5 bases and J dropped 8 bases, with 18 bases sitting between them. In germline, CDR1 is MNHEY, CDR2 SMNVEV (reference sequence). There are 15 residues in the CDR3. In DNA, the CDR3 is TGTGCCAGCAGTCGACTGGGACCTACGGGAGAAAAACTGTTTTTT. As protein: CASSRLGPTGEKLFF.

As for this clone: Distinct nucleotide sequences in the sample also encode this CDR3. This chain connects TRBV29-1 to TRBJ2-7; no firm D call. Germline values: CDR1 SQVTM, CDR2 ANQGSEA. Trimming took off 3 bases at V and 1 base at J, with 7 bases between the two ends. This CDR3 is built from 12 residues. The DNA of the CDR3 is TGCAGCGTTGAGGGTGATTCCTACGAGCAGTACTTC. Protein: CSVEGDSYEQYF.

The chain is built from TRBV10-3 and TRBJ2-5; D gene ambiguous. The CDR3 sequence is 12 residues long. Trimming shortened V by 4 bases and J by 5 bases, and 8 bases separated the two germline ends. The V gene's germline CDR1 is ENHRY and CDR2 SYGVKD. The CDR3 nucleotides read TGTGCCATCAGTGCAGGCCGGGAGACCCAGTACTTC. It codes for CAISAGRETQYF.

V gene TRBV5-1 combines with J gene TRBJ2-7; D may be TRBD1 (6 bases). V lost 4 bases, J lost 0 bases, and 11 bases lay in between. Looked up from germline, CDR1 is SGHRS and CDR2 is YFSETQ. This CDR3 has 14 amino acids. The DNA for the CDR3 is TGCGCCAGCAGCACCAGGGGTAGCTCCTACGAGCAGTACTTC. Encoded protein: CASSTRGSSYEQYF.

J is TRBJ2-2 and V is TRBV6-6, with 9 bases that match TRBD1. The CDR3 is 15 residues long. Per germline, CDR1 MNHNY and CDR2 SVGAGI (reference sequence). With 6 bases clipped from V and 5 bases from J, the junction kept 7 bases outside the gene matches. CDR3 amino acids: CASSLDRGGTGELFF. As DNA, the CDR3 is TGTGCCAGCAGCCTGGACAGGGGAGGGACCGGGGAGCTGTTTTTT.

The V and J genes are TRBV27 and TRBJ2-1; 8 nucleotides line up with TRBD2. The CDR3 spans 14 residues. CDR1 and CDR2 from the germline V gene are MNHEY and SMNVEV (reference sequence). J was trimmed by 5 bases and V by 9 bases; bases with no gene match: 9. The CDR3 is CASGTRRTNNEQFF. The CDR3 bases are TGTGCCAGTGGGACTAGGCGAACAAACAATGAGCAGTTCTTC.

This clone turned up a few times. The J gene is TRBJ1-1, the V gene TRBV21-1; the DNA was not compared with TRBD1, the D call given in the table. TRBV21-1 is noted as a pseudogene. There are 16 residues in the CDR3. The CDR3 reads CASSNPTGDLNTEAFF. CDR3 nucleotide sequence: TGTGCCAGCAGCAATCCGACAGGAGACTTGAACACTGAAGCTTTCTTT.

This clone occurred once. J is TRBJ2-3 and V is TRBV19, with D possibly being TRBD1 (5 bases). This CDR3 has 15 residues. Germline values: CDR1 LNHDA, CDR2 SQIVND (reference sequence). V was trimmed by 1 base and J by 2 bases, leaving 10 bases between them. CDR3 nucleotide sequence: TGTGCCAGTAGTATAGCGGCAGGGCTCACAGATACGCAGTATTTT. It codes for CASSIAAGLTDTQYF.

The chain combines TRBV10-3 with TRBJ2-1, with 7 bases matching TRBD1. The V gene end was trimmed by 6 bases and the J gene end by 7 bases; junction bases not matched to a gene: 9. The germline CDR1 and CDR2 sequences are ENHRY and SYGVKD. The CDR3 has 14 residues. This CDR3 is CAIRDRSNQNEQFF. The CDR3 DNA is TGTGCCATCAGGGACAGGTCAAACCAAAATGAGCAGTTCTTC.

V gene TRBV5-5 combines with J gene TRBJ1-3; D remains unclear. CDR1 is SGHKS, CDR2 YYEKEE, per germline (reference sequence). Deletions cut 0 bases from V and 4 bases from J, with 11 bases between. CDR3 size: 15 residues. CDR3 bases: TGTGCCAGCAGCTTGGGGGGAACGCAGGGAAACACCATATATTTT. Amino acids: CASSLGGTQGNTIYF.

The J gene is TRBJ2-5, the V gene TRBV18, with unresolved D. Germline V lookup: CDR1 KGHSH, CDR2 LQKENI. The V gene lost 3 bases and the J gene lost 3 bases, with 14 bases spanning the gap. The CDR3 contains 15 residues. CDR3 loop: CASSPYGRAEETQYF. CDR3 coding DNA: TGTGCCAGCTCACCCTACGGTCGGGCCGAAGAGACCCAGTACTTC.